Included here is one T cell receptor (beta chain) sequence, with context. The antigen remains undetermined. The read gets to within 3 residues of the CDR3 end, and the germline J gene fills in the rest. Using immunoSEQ multiplex PCR, the repertoire was profiled, and TCRdb retains in-frame clones only, with some absent. The listing records around 28,000 clones. This specimen comes from a study of T cells in women clearing cervical HPV infection. In the study overall: Cases were women with histologically confirmed HPV16-related CIN3 or worse, including a couple of invasive cancers. Controls were women whose single incident HPV16 infection cleared within 12 months without precancer or cancer.

Germline V gene sequence: CDR1 DFQATT, CDR2 SNEGSKA (reference sequence). The CDR3 totals 16 residues. V was pared by 0 bases and J by 0 bases, with 4 bases of the junction left unmatched. Findings and caveats of the study: CIN3+ cases had significantly higher TCR richness than controls; evenness did not differ.

The sequence derives from a woman aged 18 to 75 with a cervical HPV16 infection that either progressed to CIN3+ or cleared (not recorded which). The chain joins TRBV20-1 to TRBJ1-1; TRBD1 agrees at 10 bases. Material: blood buffy coat. CDR3 residues: CSAREGTGAMNTEAFF. The covered CDR3 bases are TGCAGTGCTAGAGAAGGGACAGGGGCCATGAACACTGAA.